One and the same sample provided the 17 T cell receptor beta chains below, sequenced in a study of T cell responses to AZD1222 COVID-19 vaccine. Libraries were prepared by immunoSEQ multiplex PCR; TCRdb keeps only in-frame clonotypes and omits some of them. The data contain more than 100,000 clones, 70% to 90% of them singletons. Sequenced material: peripheral blood, taken on day 0 of AZD1222 vaccination. These receptors were taken from an adult in good health.

This sequence joins TRBV11-2 and TRBJ2-5; 8 bases are a match to TRBD2. With V trimmed by 3 bases and J by 5 bases, 11 bases remained unmatched. Germline CDR1 SGHAT, CDR2 FQNNGV. The CDR3 length is 16 residues. CDR3 coding DNA: TGTGCCAGCAGCTTGGGATTAGCGGGGACCGCGGAGACCCAGTACTTC. This codes for CASSLGLAGTAETQYF.

This clone was seen a few times. The gene calls are TRBV5-6 and TRBJ2-5; 7 bases match TRBD1. From germline, CDR1 is SGHDT and CDR2 YYEEEE. The CDR3 totals 17 residues. Trimming removed 4 bases from V and 1 base from J; junction bases left unmatched: 13. The CDR3 DNA reads as TGTGCCAGCAGCCCTAGGACAGGCACTCAACTCCAAGAGACCCAGTACTTC. Amino acids: CASSPRTGTQLQETQYF.

The chain combines TRBV15 with TRBJ1-5; D unresolved. Looked up from germline, CDR1 is LNHNV and CDR2 is YYDKDF (reference sequence). Trimming stripped 0 bases from V and 0 bases from J, with 12 bases between. This CDR3 spans 17 amino acids. CDR3 sequence (DNA): TGTGCCACCAGCAGAGATCGTGGGTCCGATAGCAATCAGCCCCAGCATTTT. Amino acids: CATSRDRGSDSNQPQHF.

DNA for the CDR3: TGTGCCAGCAGCTCCACGGGACGCTTCTACGAGCAGTACTTC. It is translated as CASSSTGRFYEQYF. The rearrangement joins TRBV7-9 to TRBJ2-7; possibly TRBD1 or TRBD2 for D (5 bases each). The CDR3 covers 14 residues. V lost 4 bases and J lost 3, with 13 bases in between. The germline V gene encodes CDR1 SEHNR and CDR2 FQNEAQ (reference sequence).

This chain uses TRBV28 with TRBJ2-7; a possible D gene is TRBD1 (6 bases). Deletions cut 6 bases from V and 6 bases from J, with 21 bases between. Germline V lookup: CDR1 MDHEN, CDR2 SYDVKM. This CDR3 has 15 residues. The CDR3, as DNA: TGTGCCAGCAGCCTTACGTCAGGGGCCCAAGGCGAGCAGTACTTC. Translated, it gives CASSLTSGAQGEQYF.

This clone was found once. This chain links TRBV28 with TRBJ2-2; TRBD2 is a possible D gene (6 bases). This CDR3 is built from 13 residues. The ends were cut back, 6 bases at V and 6 bases at J, with 11 bases in the middle. The V gene's germline CDR1 is MDHEN and CDR2 SYDVKM. CDR3 nucleotides: TGTGCCAGCAGGGAGGGTGTCGCCGGGGAGCTGTTTTTT. This encodes CASREGVAGELFF.

V and J are TRBV2 and TRBJ2-1; D is unresolved. CDR1 SNHLY and CDR2 FYNNEI come from the germline V gene. Trimming stripped 5 bases from V and 8 bases from J, with 16 bases between. The CDR3 sequence is 14 residues long. The CDR3 loop reads CASSLLLVTDEQFF. In DNA, the CDR3 is TGTGCCAGCAGTTTACTCCTAGTTACCGATGAGCAGTTCTTC. Complete variable domain (other parts from reference TRBV2 and TRBJ2-1): EPEVTQTPSHQVTQMGQEVILRCVPISNHLYFYWYRQILGQKVEFLVSFYNNEISEKSEIFDDQFSVERPDGSNFTLKIRSTKLEDSAMYFCASSLLLVTDEQFFGPGTRLTVL.

V and J are TRBV11-3 and TRBJ2-1, with D unresolved. The germline V and J ends were trimmed by 3 bases and 13 bases, with 13 bases remaining between them. The CDR3 runs to 12 residues. CDR1 and CDR2 from the germline V gene are SGHNT and YENEEA. The CDR3 protein is CASSFITGHQFF. CDR3 nucleotide sequence: TGTGCCAGCAGCTTCATTACGGGCCACCAGTTCTTC.

This chain connects TRBV2 to TRBJ2-3; D is unclear. Germline CDR1 reads SNHLY; CDR2 reads FYNNEI. Trimming cost V 8 bases and J 0 bases, with 3 bases left between them. The CDR3 is 11 amino acids. The CDR3 reads CASLSTDTQYF. The DNA of the CDR3 is TGTGCCAGCCTCAGCACAGATACGCAGTATTTT.

The rearrangement joins TRBV19 to TRBJ2-1, with TRBD2 matching over 8 bases. This CDR3 has 16 residues. Germline V gene data show CDR1 as LNHDA and CDR2 as SQIVND (reference sequence). The J segment lost 0 bases and the V segment lost 3 bases, leaving 4 bases of the junction unmatched. The CDR3 is CASSIQAGVSYNEQFF. The CDR3 bases are TGTGCCAGTAGTATTCAAGCGGGGGTCTCCTACAATGAGCAGTTCTTC.

The gene calls are TRBV10-2 and TRBJ2-7; D call uncertain. The germline V gene has CDR1 WSHSY and CDR2 SAAADI. The ends were cut back, 4 bases at V and 3 bases at J, with 4 bases in the middle. The length of the CDR3 is 11 residues. DNA of the CDR3: TGCGCCAGCAGTGGGGGCTACGAGCAGTACTTC. Protein sequence: CASSGGYEQYF.

The chain recombines TRBV6-5 with TRBJ1-1; D possibly corresponds to TRBD1 (5 bases). CDR1 and CDR2 (germline): MNHEY, SVGAGI. The V end was cut by 4 bases, the J end by 6 bases, with 18 bases between. The CDR3 extends over 15 amino acids. The DNA of the CDR3 is TGTGCCAGCAGTTTCTCACCCAGGGTAAGGGCTGAAGCTTTCTTT. It yields the protein CASSFSPRVRAEAFF.

This chain uses TRBV19 with TRBJ2-1; 11 nucleotides line up with TRBD2. J gave up 7 bases and V 7 bases, and 6 bases lay outside the gene matches. This CDR3 spans 14 amino acids. The germline V gene encodes CDR1 LNHDA and CDR2 SQIVND (reference sequence). Written as DNA, the CDR3 is TGTGCCAGTATCACTAGCGGGGGAAGTAATGAGCAGTTCTTC. This codes for CASITSGGSNEQFF.

CDR3 bases: TGTGCCAGCAGCTATGGACTAGCGGGAAGGGGCGGGGAGCTGTTTTTT. It specifies CASSYGLAGRGGELFF. The chain employs TRBV9 and TRBJ2-2; 12 nucleotides align to TRBD2. The CDR3 loop spans 16 amino acids. Germline trimming cut 4 bases from V and 7 bases from J; bases unmatched to any gene: 8. Germline CDR1 is SGDLS and CDR2 is YYNGEE.

The V call is TRBV11-2, the J call TRBJ2-2, with 7 bases aligning to TRBD1. In germline, CDR1 is SGHAT, CDR2 FQNNGV. CDR3 length: 14 amino acids. V was pared by 3 bases and J by 4 bases, with 2 bases of the junction left unmatched. As DNA, the CDR3 is TGTGCCAGCAGCTTCACAGGGGTCACCGGGGAGCTGTTTTTT. Translated: CASSFTGVTGELFF. The full variable domain, its missing parts supplied by reference TRBV11-2 and TRBJ2-2, is EAGVAQSPRYKIIEKRQSVAFWCNPISGHATLYWYQQILGQGPKLLIQFQNNGVVDDSQLPKDRFSAERLKGVDSTLKIQPAKLEDSAVYLCASSFTGVTGELFFGEGSRLTVL.

This clone was observed a few times. The rearrangement links TRBV10-3 to TRBJ1-3; TRBD1 matches at 9 bases. Germline CDR1 reads ENHRY; CDR2 reads SYGVKD. This CDR3 has 17 amino acids. The V and J ends lost 0 bases and 0 bases, in that order; junction bases with no gene match: 3. The CDR3 reads CAISESQGANSGNTIYF. CDR3 nucleotides: TGTGCCATCAGTGAGTCACAGGGGGCCAACTCTGGAAACACCATATATTTT.

This chain links TRBV27 with TRBJ1-2, with a possible D match to TRBD1 (5 bases). The germline CDR1 and CDR2 sequences are MNHEY and SMNVEV (reference sequence). The CDR3 extends over 12 amino acids. V shed 6 bases and J shed 6 bases, with 11 bases lying between them. CDR3 amino acids: CASSQRGDGYTF. For the CDR3, the DNA is TGTGCCAGCAGCCAACGAGGGGATGGCTACACCTTC.